The 17 T cell receptor beta chains listed next were all sequenced from one sample in a study of OX40 agonist ivuxolimab in advanced cancers. The library was built by means of the immunoSEQ multiplex PCR assay. The table was pulled from immuneACCESS by TCRdb, which kept in-frame rearrangements only. Such tables lose some clones; where checked, under half of the loss comes from unresolved V genes, and the rest has no known cause. Across this sample there are some 100,000 clones, with about 85% seen only once. 0.82% of the sample belongs to the ten largest clones. The specimen comprised CD4+ or CD8+ T cells sorted from blood, sampled in a trial of the OX40 agonist ivuxolimab. The receptors were gathered from an adult with an advanced solid tumor such as melanoma, head and neck, liver or kidney cancer.

There are a few counts of this clone. This chain connects TRBV18 to TRBJ1-6; D not certain. CDR3 length equals 16 residues. Germline CDR1 is KGHSH and CDR2 is LQKENI. The V end lost 6 bases, the J end lost 7 bases, and 19 bases lay between the germline ends. CDR3 in amino acids: CASSLERVGVNSPLHF. CDR3 nucleotide sequence: TGTGCCAGCTCCCTAGAGAGGGTTGGGGTCAATTCACCCCTCCACTTT.

V is TRBV27 and J is TRBJ2-5; 10 bases line up with TRBD2. V shed 7 bases, J shed 4 bases, and the junction held 9 bases outside the gene matches. The CDR3 consists of 15 residues. Germline V gene sequence: CDR1 MNHEY, CDR2 SMNVEV (reference sequence). The CDR3 here is CASMLAGEGSETQYF. The CDR3, as DNA: TGTGCCAGCATGCTAGCGGGAGAGGGATCAGAGACCCAGTACTTC.

The rearrangement links TRBV6-1 to TRBJ1-1; D is undetermined. Germline V gene data show CDR1 as MNHNS and CDR2 as SASEGT. This CDR3 is built from 12 residues. Trimming pared 8 bases from V and 2 bases from J, leaving 9 bases between. CDR3 amino acids: CASGAFNTEAFF. CDR3 nucleotide sequence: TGTGCCAGCGGAGCGTTTAACACTGAAGCTTTCTTT.

The chain uses TRBV18 and TRBJ2-2; 8 nucleotides match TRBD2. V was pared by 1 base and J by 4 bases, with 2 bases of the junction left unmatched. Germline loops: CDR1 KGHSH, CDR2 LQKENI. CDR3 size: 15 residues. DNA for the CDR3: TGTGCCAGCTCACCACTGGCGGGAGGCACCGGGGAGCTGTTTTTT. Residues: CASSPLAGGTGELFF.

The CDR3 coding sequence is TGTGCCAGCAACCCACCCCGAGGCACAGATACGCAGTATTTT. Translating gives CASNPPRGTDTQYF. V usage is TRBV28 and J usage is TRBJ2-3; D is unresolved. Germline CDR1 MDHEN, CDR2 SYDVKM. The CDR3 spans 14 residues. V lost 7 bases and J lost 1, with 12 bases in between.

This chain uses TRBV10-3 with TRBJ2-2; 9 bases line up with TRBD2. V trimming: 5 bases; J trimming: 8 bases; junction bases outside the gene matches: 12. The CDR3 is 16 amino acids. Germline loops: CDR1 ENHRY, CDR2 SYGVKD. The CDR3 here is CAISSEGTSSGGELFF. CDR3 sequence (DNA): TGTGCCATCAGTTCTGAGGGGACTAGCAGCGGGGGGGAGCTGTTTTTT.

The chain carries TRBV29-1 and TRBJ1-2; D gene unclear. V was trimmed by 6 bases and J by 8 bases, leaving 19 bases between them. Germline assignment: CDR1 SQVTM and CDR2 ANQGSEA. The CDR3 contains 13 residues. The CDR3 is CSVETVSPQGYTF. The CDR3 coding sequence is TGCAGCGTCGAAACCGTATCACCTCAGGGCTACACCTTC.

V usage is TRBV18 and J usage is TRBJ2-1; D remains ambiguous. The germline CDR1 and CDR2 sequences are KGHSH and LQKENI. The V and J ends lost 0 bases and 10 bases respectively, with 10 bases between them. This CDR3 is 13 amino acids long. The CDR3, as DNA: TGTGCCAGCTCACCACCGGCCCAGATGGAGCAGTTCTTC. It is translated as CASSPPAQMEQFF.

V gene TRBV5-1 combines with J gene TRBJ1-1, with TRBD1 matching over 8 bases. V lost 3 bases and J lost 5; bases outside the gene matches: 3. Germline assignment: CDR1 SGHRS and CDR2 YFSETQ. The CDR3 loop spans 13 amino acids. The CDR3 protein is CASSSGQGTEAFF. CDR3 nucleotides: TGCGCCAGCAGCTCAGGACAGGGAACTGAAGCTTTCTTT.

CDR3 sequence: CASSLFSSGQGYEQYF. The CDR3, as DNA: TGTGCCAGCAGCTTGTTCTCTTCTGGACAGGGCTACGAGCAGTACTTC. V and J are TRBV5-8 and TRBJ2-7; 8 bases match TRBD1. V lost 1 base to trimming and J lost 3 bases; unmatched junction nucleotides: 9. Looked up from germline, CDR1 is SGHTS and CDR2 is YDEGEE. This CDR3 spans 16 amino acids. Variable domain in full (rest from reference TRBV5-8 and TRBJ2-7): EAGVTQSPTHLIKTRGQQATLRCSPISGHTSVYWYQQALGLGLQFLLWYDEGEERNRGNFPPRFSGRQFPNYSSELNVNALELEDSALYLCASSLFSSGQGYEQYFGPGTRLTVT.

V gene TRBV6-6 combines with J gene TRBJ2-7; no definite D call. Germline-derived CDR1 and CDR2 are MNHNY and SVGAGI (reference sequence). V lost 4 bases to trimming and J lost 0 bases, with 13 bases between them. The CDR3 runs to 15 residues. This CDR3 reads CASSLTPQSSYEQYV. In DNA form, the CDR3 reads TGTGCCAGCAGTTTGACACCTCAGAGCTCCTACGAGCAGTACGTC.

V is TRBV18 and J is TRBJ1-1; D call uncertain. This CDR3 has 11 residues. The germline CDR1 and CDR2 sequences are KGHSH and LQKENI. Trimming stripped 6 bases from V and 11 bases from J, with 13 bases between. Here the CDR3 reads CASSDTRAAFF. CDR3 sequence (DNA): TGTGCCAGCTCCGACACTAGGGCGGCTTTCTTT.

This clone was counted a single time. The chain employs TRBV2 and TRBJ1-2; tentative D call: TRBD1 (6 bases). The germline CDR1 and CDR2 sequences are SNHLY and FYNNEI. This CDR3 is 13 amino acids long. V lost 7 bases to trimming and J lost 3 bases, with 12 bases between them. The CDR3 here is CASIQGSDYGYTF. CDR3 nucleotide sequence: TGTGCCAGCATTCAGGGGTCGGACTATGGCTACACCTTC.

The V gene is TRBV14, the J gene TRBJ1-2; D is perhaps TRBD1 (5 bases). CDR3 length equals 17 residues. V dropped 0 bases and J dropped 8 bases, with 22 bases sitting between them. Per the germline V gene, CDR1 is SGHDN and CDR2 is FVKESK. The CDR3 nucleotides are TGTGCCAGCAGCCAAGATGCGGGAGGGGACCTAAGGAGAGGCTACACCTTC. This translates into CASSQDAGGDLRRGYTF. The variable domain in full, with the rest retrieved from reference TRBV14 and TRBJ1-2, is EAGVTQFPSHSVIEKGQTVTLRCDPISGHDNLYWYRRVMGKEIKFLLHFVKESKQDESGMPNNRFLAERTGGTYSTLKVQPAELEDSGVYFCASSQDAGGDLRRGYTFGSGTRLTVV.

The gene calls are TRBV27 and TRBJ1-1; TRBD1 agrees at 7 bases. Germline lookup yields CDR1 MNHEY and CDR2 SMNVEV (reference sequence). The CDR3 runs 16 residues. Losses at the gene ends were 6 bases for V and 1 base for J; bases not matched to a gene: 11. In DNA form, the CDR3 reads TGTGCCAGCAGCTACGCCCCTGACAGGGCGAACACTGAAGCTTTCTTT. Translated: CASSYAPDRANTEAFF.

The rearrangement joins TRBV28 to TRBJ1-5; D remains ambiguous. V was trimmed by 6 bases and J by 1 base, leaving 7 bases between them. The CDR3 spans 13 residues. Germline V gene data show CDR1 as MDHEN and CDR2 as SYDVKM. CDR3 region: CASRPQSNQPQHF. The CDR3 DNA reads as TGTGCCAGCAGACCACAGAGCAATCAGCCCCAGCATTTT.

The V call is TRBV7-2, the J call TRBJ1-2; 9 positions agree with TRBD1. Germline V CDR1 and CDR2: SGHTA, FQGNSA. This CDR3 has 14 amino acids. The J segment lost 11 bases and the V segment lost 5 bases, leaving 12 bases of the junction unmatched. The CDR3 nucleotides read TGTGCCAGCAGCCCCCCCGGGACAGGGACTTATTACACCTTC. This encodes CASSPPGTGTYYTF.